The present T cell receptor (beta chain) was sequenced within a study of blood T cell repertoires in COVID-19. As for the study in general: T cells, B-cell-depleted T cells, or PBMCs supplied cDNA or gDNA.

TCRdb's copy holds only in-frame clones and misses some; the assay was immunoSEQ multiplex PCR. The data contain about 98,000 clones, approximately 72% of them singletons. Looked up from germline, CDR1 is SGHDT and CDR2 is YYEEEE. The V and J ends lost 0 bases and 1 base respectively, with 14 bases between them. This CDR3 is built from 16 residues. Sequenced material: peripheral blood. The chain joins TRBV5-6 to TRBJ2-7; tentatively, D is TRBD1 (6 bases). The origin of this receptor is a man aged 65 to 79 with acute or convalescent COVID-19. CDR3 in DNA: TGTGCCAGCAGCTTGGCCCACAGGGATCCATCCTACGAGCAGTACTTC. Amino acid sequence: CASSLAHRDPSYEQYF. Full variable domain (rest looked up from reference TRBV5-6 and TRBJ2-7): DAGVTQSPTHLIKTRGQQVTLRCSPKSGHDTVSWYQQALGQGPQFIFQYYEEEERQRGNFPDRFSGHQFPNYSSELNVNALLLGDSALYLCASSLAHRDPSYEQYFGPGTRLTVT.